The next 18 T cell receptor beta chains were all read from a single sample in a study of tumor-infiltrating lymphocytes in oesophageal squamous cell carcinoma. TCRdb reprocessed the PCR reads with MiXCR, giving one entry per CDR3 protein. The sample includes about 10,000 distinct CDR3 sequences, 60% seen only once; the top ten take 25% to 30%. Sequencing used esophageal tumor tissue. The receptors were sampled from a female donor with esophageal squamous cell carcinoma.

The rearrangement links TRBV7-2 to TRBJ2-5; the D is unclear. Trimming took 2 bases from V and 5 from J, leaving 9 bases between them. Looked up from germline, CDR1 is SGHTA and CDR2 is FQGNSA. The CDR3 runs to 13 residues. CDR3 DNA sequence: TGTGCCAGCAGCTTATCTTGGGATGAGACCCAGTACTTC. It is translated as CASSLSWDETQYF.

V is TRBV7-6 and J is TRBJ2-7; possibly TRBD1 or TRBD2 for D (6 bases each). V dropped 1 base and J dropped 7 bases, with 17 bases sitting between them. CDR3 length: 15 amino acids. Per germline, CDR1 SGHVS and CDR2 FNYEAQ. The DNA of the CDR3 is TGTGCCAGCAGCTTAGACGGGGGCAGGGGCAATGAGCAGTACTTC. Translating it yields CASSLDGGRGNEQYF.

This clonotype was observed a handful of times. The rearrangement links TRBV7-9 to TRBJ2-5, with 8 nucleotides matching TRBD1. The J call could be wrong; TRBJ2-1 is a better fit for the DNA end. This CDR3 has 15 residues. Per the germline V gene, CDR1 is SEHNR and CDR2 is FQNEAQ (reference sequence). CDR3 DNA sequence: TGTGCCAGCAGCTTAGGGACAGGGATCTACAATGAGCAGTTCTTC. The encoded protein is CASSLGTGIYNEQFF.

The chain carries TRBV11-2 and TRBJ2-5; TRBD2 matches 9 bases. CDR3 length: 16 amino acids. V was pared by 2 bases and J by 4 bases, with 8 bases of the junction left unmatched. Germline CDR1 SGHAT, CDR2 FQNNGV. The CDR3 DNA is TGTGCCAGCAGCTTAAGCCTAGCGGGGTTGGGAGAGACCCAGTACTTC. Its translation: CASSLSLAGLGETQYF.

This clonotype is labeled large. The chain has TRBV7-2 and TRBJ2-1; 11 nucleotides line up with TRBD2. This CDR3 has 16 amino acids. The V gene's germline CDR1 is SGHTA and CDR2 FQGNSA. After removal of 8 bases from V and 9 bases from J, the junction contained 15 bases not matched to a gene. CDR3 coding DNA: TGTGCCAGCCTGGGGGCAAGTACTAGCGGGAGTGGTGAGCAGTTCTTC. This translates into CASLGASTSGSGEQFF.

This clonotype was detected a few times. The chain carries TRBV7-9 and TRBJ2-1; perhaps TRBD1 as D (5 bases). The length of the CDR3 is 19 residues. The germline CDR1 and CDR2 sequences are SEHNR and FQNEAQ (reference sequence). The ends were cut back, 4 bases at V and 0 bases at J, with 22 bases in the middle. The CDR3 sequence: CASSSLAPPTVRSYNEQFF. The CDR3 DNA is TGTGCCAGCAGCTCCTTGGCACCTCCGACAGTCCGCTCCTACAATGAGCAGTTCTTC.

The gene calls are TRBV7-3 and TRBJ2-3, with 7 bases fitting TRBD2. Germline V gene data show CDR1 as SGHTA and CDR2 as FQGTGA. V trimming: 4 bases; J trimming: 5 bases; junction bases outside the gene matches: 3. The CDR3 covers 13 residues. CDR3 sequence reads: CASSSGRGDTQYF. The CDR3 bases are TGTGCCAGCAGCTCAGGGAGGGGAGATACGCAGTATTTT.

A note on this clonotype: A read error may account for a junction end that differs from germline. The chain couples TRBV6-8 to TRBJ2-1, with 13 bases matching TRBD2. The CDR3 sequence is 12 residues long. The germline V gene has CDR1 MNHGY and CDR2 SAAAGT. The CDR3 DNA sequence: TGTGCCAGCAGCTTGGGACTAGCGGGAATGAGCTTC. This translates into CASSLGLAGMSF.

V usage is TRBV7-3 and J usage is TRBJ2-3; D remains unclear. CDR1 and CDR2 from the germline V gene are SGHTA and FQGTGA. Between the trimmed V and J ends, which lost 1 base and 2 bases, there was a span of 10 bases. The CDR3 has 15 amino acids. This CDR3 reads CASSLIGGNTDTQYF. In nucleotides, the CDR3 is TGTGCCAGCAGCTTAATTGGTGGGAACACAGATACGCAGTATTTT.

This clonotype is categorized as medium-sized. The rearrangement links TRBV10-2 to TRBJ2-7; TRBD1 agrees at 7 bases. Trimming removed 2 bases from V and 6 bases from J; junction bases left unmatched: 7. The germline V gene has CDR1 WSHSY and CDR2 SAAADI. This CDR3 contains 14 residues. CDR3 residues: CASSETSRDSEQYF. As DNA, the CDR3 is TGCGCCAGCAGTGAGACGAGCCGGGACAGCGAGCAGTACTTC.

The chain recombines TRBV6-8 with TRBJ2-5; possible D gene TRBD1, 5 bases. With the DNA end fitting TRBJ2-1 better, the J assignment may be wrong. The CDR3 has 13 residues. The V gene's germline CDR1 is MNHGY and CDR2 SAAAGT. CDR3 DNA sequence: TGTGCCAGCAGTTACCCATGGACAAATGAGCAGTTCTTC. Encoded protein: CASSYPWTNEQFF.

CDR3 loop: CASSLELGVGADTQYF. The DNA for the CDR3 is TGTGCCAGCAGCTTAGAGCTGGGTGTAGGCGCAGATACGCAGTATTTT. The chain combines TRBV7-2 with TRBJ2-3; no clear D. V lost 1 base and J 4 bases, leaving 15 bases between the germline ends. This CDR3 region has 16 residues. Germline V gene data show CDR1 as SGHTA and CDR2 as FQGNSA.

The chain carries TRBV24-1 and TRBJ1-1, with 7 bases that match TRBD1. Germline assignment: CDR1 KGHDR and CDR2 SFDVKD. Losses at the gene ends were 5 bases for V and 5 bases for J; bases not matched to a gene: 4. The CDR3 is made up of 13 amino acids. CDR3 amino acids: CATSGQGKTEAFF. CDR3 nucleotide sequence: TGTGCCACCAGTGGACAGGGAAAGACTGAAGCTTTCTTT.

Note on this clonotype: A read error may account for a junction end that differs from germline. The rearrangement links TRBV7-6 to TRBJ1-1, with D possibly matching TRBD1 (5 bases). Germline V gene data show CDR1 as SGHVS and CDR2 as FNYEAQ. The CDR3 totals 13 residues. The CDR3 loop is CASSPTENTEAFF. For the CDR3, the DNA is TGTGCCAGCAGCCCGACAGAGAACACTGAAGCTTTCTTC.

Comment on this clonotype: One end of the junction does not line up with germline, which may come from a read error. The chain combines TRBV7-6 with TRBJ2-7; 9 bases are a match to TRBD1. The CDR3 loop spans 13 amino acids. The germline CDR1 and CDR2 sequences are SGHVS and FNYEAQ. CDR3 coding DNA: TGTGCTAGCAGCCTCTGGACAGGGGACGAGCAGTACTTC. This gives the protein CASSLWTGDEQYF.

In this sample, this clonotype turned up a few times. V and J are TRBV7-3 and TRBJ2-5; D gene ambiguous. The CDR3 consists of 12 residues. V lost 4 bases, J lost 5 bases, and 8 bases lay in between. CDR1 and CDR2 (germline): SGHTA, FQGTGA. The CDR3 is CASSSIGETQYF. The CDR3 DNA reads TGTGCCAGCAGCTCCATCGGGGAGACCCAGTACTTC.

In its sample, this clonotype ranks as medium-sized. The junction does not match germline at one end; this may be a read error. J is TRBJ2-5 and V is TRBV6-6; D not resolved. This CDR3 spans 13 amino acids. In germline, CDR1 is MNHNY, CDR2 SVGAGI (reference sequence). Here the CDR3 DNA reads TGTGCCAGCAGTTACAGGGATAATTCACCCCTCCACTTC. Translating it yields CASSYRDNSPLHF.

Sample share makes this clonotype medium-sized. The V and J genes are TRBV7-9 and TRBJ2-5, with D possibly being TRBD1 or TRBD2 (5 bases each). This CDR3 is 14 amino acids long. The V end lost 4 bases, the J end lost 10 bases, and 19 bases lay between the germline ends. Germline V gene data show CDR1 as SEHNR and CDR2 as FQNEAQ (reference sequence). Here the CDR3 reads CASSYPDGTRDQYF. The CDR3 DNA reads TGTGCCAGCAGCTACCCGGACGGGACGAGAGACCAGTACTTC.